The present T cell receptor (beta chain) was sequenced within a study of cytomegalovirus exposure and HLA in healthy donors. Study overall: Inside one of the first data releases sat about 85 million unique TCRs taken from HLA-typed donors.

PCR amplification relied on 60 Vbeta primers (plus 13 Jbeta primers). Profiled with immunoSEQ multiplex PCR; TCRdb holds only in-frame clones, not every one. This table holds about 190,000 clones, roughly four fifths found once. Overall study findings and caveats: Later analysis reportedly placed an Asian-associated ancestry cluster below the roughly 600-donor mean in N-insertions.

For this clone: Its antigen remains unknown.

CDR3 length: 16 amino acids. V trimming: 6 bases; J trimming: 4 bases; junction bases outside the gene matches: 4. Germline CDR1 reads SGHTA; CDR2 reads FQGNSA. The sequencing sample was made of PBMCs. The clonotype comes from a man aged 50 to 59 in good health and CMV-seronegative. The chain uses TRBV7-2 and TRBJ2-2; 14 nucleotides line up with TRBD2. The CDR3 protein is CASRYGLAGGTGELFF. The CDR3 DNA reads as TGTGCCAGCAGATATGGACTAGCGGGGGGCACCGGGGAGCTGTTTTTT.